These 32 T cell receptor beta chains share one sample of origin, sequenced in a study of CXCR3-negative and CXCR3-positive naive CD8 T cells. UMI labels and 5' RACE were used to prepare the TRB cDNA libraries. Using the 5' RACE reads, TCRdb records one entry per CDR3 protein without DNA. The sample's table shows some 130,000 distinct CDR3 sequences. What was sequenced was naive CXCR3- CD8+ T cells from blood. Described subset: CD45RO-CCR7+CD27+CD95- naive CD8+ T cells lacking CXCR3 (TNR3-). These receptors were taken from a human donor in good health. Some clones in this sample may be carry-over from other donors' samples.

The CDR3 sequence: CASSFPTSGRDTGELFF. The V gene is TRBV28, the J gene TRBJ2-2; as DNA is missing, the TRBD2 call by TCRdb cannot be tested. Germline CDR1 MDHEN, CDR2 SYDVKM. The CDR3 is 17 residues long.

The chain has TRBV14 and TRBJ2-1; TCRdb reports TRBD1, a call that lacks DNA to check it against. From germline, CDR1 is SGHDN and CDR2 FVKESK. The CDR3 length is 14 residues. The CDR3 here is CASSHWGSYNEQFF.

The rearrangement links TRBV7-9 to TRBJ1-2; TCRdb's assignment of TRBD1 cannot be checked, as there is no DNA. Germline assignment: CDR1 SEHNR and CDR2 FQNEAQ (reference sequence). The CDR3 consists of 11 residues. Here the CDR3 reads CASGQGLSYTF.

The chain combines TRBV4-2 with TRBJ2-3; TCRdb lists TRBD2, though no DNA is available to test this call. The CDR3 totals 17 residues. Germline CDR1 reads LGHNA; CDR2 reads YNFKEQ. This chain's CDR3 is CASSQDLLAAAHDTQYF.

V is TRBV4-1 and J is TRBJ2-7; TCRdb selects TRBD2, and the lack of DNA leaves this call unchecked. Germline loops: CDR1 MGHRA, CDR2 YSYEKL. This CDR3 spans 14 amino acids. The CDR3 is CASSLTSGGAEQYF.

This sequence joins TRBV15 and TRBJ2-6; checking the TCRdb D call of TRBD2 is not possible without DNA. This CDR3 contains 17 residues. Per the germline V gene, CDR1 is LNHNV and CDR2 is YYDKDF (reference sequence). This CDR3 reads CATFRGVLVSGANVLTF.

The rearrangement joins TRBV28 to TRBJ2-7; the TRBD1 assignment by TCRdb is unverifiable without DNA. Germline CDR1 MDHEN, CDR2 SYDVKM. The CDR3 contains 18 residues. The CDR3 sequence is CATGLTRRAGKGDYEQYF.

The chain joins TRBV19 to TRBJ2-7; TCRdb designates TRBD1, a call that cannot be tested without DNA. The CDR3 has 13 amino acids. In germline, CDR1 is LNHDA, CDR2 SQIVND (reference sequence). This CDR3 reads CATDSGPGAEQYF. The full variable domain, in which reference TRBV19 and TRBJ2-7 provide the parts outside the CDR3, is DGGITQSPKYLFRKEGQNVTLSCEQNLNHDAMYWYRQDPGQGLRLIYYSQIVNDFQKGDIAEGYSVSREKKESFPLTVTSAQKNPTAFYLCATDSGPGAEQYFGPGTRLTVT.

The V gene is TRBV21-1, the J gene TRBJ2-5. TRBV21-1 is annotated as a pseudogene. The CDR3 is 17 residues long. CDR3 loop: CASSKAQHSYLQETQYF.

The chain employs TRBV5-1 and TRBJ2-7. The CDR3 totals 12 residues. CDR1 and CDR2 from the germline V gene are SGHRS and YFSETQ. This chain's CDR3 is CASSLNSIEQYF.

The chain recombines TRBV14 with TRBJ2-7; the TRBD1 assignment by TCRdb is unverifiable without DNA. The CDR3 sequence is 12 residues long. CDR1 SGHDN and CDR2 FVKESK come from the germline V gene. CDR3 residues: CASSRSTGEQYF.

The chain couples TRBV9 to TRBJ2-1; TCRdb outputs TRBD1, but without DNA this stays unchecked. The CDR3 has 14 residues. Germline CDR1 and CDR2: SGDLS and YYNGEE. The CDR3 is CASSPNRGYNEQFF.

The CDR3 is CASGENPDTQYF. V gene TRBV5-1 combines with J gene TRBJ2-3. CDR3 length: 12 amino acids. CDR1 and CDR2 (germline): SGHRS, YFSETQ. The whole variable domain, remainder taken from reference TRBV5-1 and TRBJ2-3, is KAGVTQTPRYLIKTRGQQVTLSCSPISGHRSVSWYQQTPGQGLQFLFEYFSETQRNKGNFPGRFSGRQFSNSRSEMNVSTLELGDSALYLCASGENPDTQYFGPGTRLTVL.

The J gene is TRBJ2-5, the V gene TRBV20-1; the D call of TRBD1 rests on TCRdb alone, since no DNA is present to check it. The CDR3 has 14 amino acids. Germline assignment: CDR1 DFQATT and CDR2 SNEGSKA (reference sequence). The CDR3 sequence: CSARERGAGETQYF.

The J gene is TRBJ2-7, the V gene TRBV6-5; the D call from TCRdb, TRBD1, cannot be confirmed without DNA. This CDR3 is built from 13 residues. CDR1 is MNHEY, CDR2 SVGAGI, per germline. CDR3 sequence reads: CASSSQVEDEQYF.

The rearrangement joins TRBV7-6 to TRBJ1-1; TCRdb lists TRBD1, though no DNA is available to test this call. Germline loops: CDR1 SGHVS, CDR2 FNYEAQ. The CDR3 loop spans 14 amino acids. The chain's CDR3 is CASSSDSRNTEAFF.

The chain has TRBV3-1 and TRBJ2-7; the TCRdb D gene call, TRBD1, has no DNA to confirm it. The germline V gene has CDR1 LGHDT and CDR2 YNNKEL (reference sequence). The CDR3 has 14 residues. The CDR3 spells CASSQGPSSYEQYF.

The rearrangement joins TRBV29-1 to TRBJ2-3; no DNA is available, so the TRBD2 call from TCRdb remains unchecked. Germline V lookup: CDR1 SQVTM, CDR2 ANQGSEA. This CDR3 is 15 amino acids long. The CDR3 loop is CSVGTSESHTDTQYF.

The chain couples TRBV28 to TRBJ1-3; TCRdb selects TRBD1, and the lack of DNA leaves this call unchecked. Germline assignment: CDR1 MDHEN and CDR2 SYDVKM. The CDR3 length is 14 residues. The CDR3 region is CASSLRGSGNTIYF.

The gene calls are TRBV7-9 and TRBJ2-1; TCRdb selects TRBD1, and the lack of DNA leaves this call unchecked. The CDR3 length is 16 residues. Germline V lookup: CDR1 SEHNR, CDR2 FQNEAQ (reference sequence). The CDR3 protein is CASSSPVGQNYNEQFF.

The chain is built from TRBV7-8 and TRBJ2-3. CDR1 is SGHVS, CDR2 FQNEAQ, per germline. The CDR3 is 13 amino acids. Here the CDR3 reads CASSLARTDTQYF.

This sequence joins TRBV5-1 and TRBJ2-7; with no DNA, the TCRdb D assignment of TRBD2 cannot be verified. CDR1 is SGHRS and CDR2 is YFSETQ in the germline V gene. This CDR3 region has 15 residues. CDR3 in amino acids: CASSPGLAGAYEQYF.

The chain carries TRBV29-1 and TRBJ2-1. Germline V gene sequence: CDR1 SQVTM, CDR2 ANQGSEA. CDR3 size: 14 residues. This CDR3 reads CSVTQREVYNEQFF.

V gene TRBV4-3 combines with J gene TRBJ1-5; the TRBD1 assignment by TCRdb is unverifiable without DNA. This CDR3 is built from 16 residues. Germline CDR1 LGHNA, CDR2 YSLEER. CDR3 in amino acids: CASSYSDRGARQPQHF.

The genes are TRBV2 and TRBJ2-7; no DNA is available, so the TRBD1 call from TCRdb remains unchecked. The length of the CDR3 is 14 residues. The germline V gene has CDR1 SNHLY and CDR2 FYNNEI. CDR3: CASTSDRASYEQYF.

CDR3 region: CSVEGYRGLTYEQYF. V gene TRBV29-1 combines with J gene TRBJ2-7; TCRdb reports TRBD1, a call that lacks DNA to check it against. The CDR3 has 15 residues. Germline V gives CDR1 SQVTM, CDR2 ANQGSEA.

CDR3 residues: CSVADRDDEQFF. V usage is TRBV29-1 and J usage is TRBJ2-1; the D call from TCRdb, TRBD1, cannot be confirmed without DNA. Germline CDR1 is SQVTM and CDR2 is ANQGSEA. This CDR3 has 12 residues.

The V call is TRBV6-2 or TRBV6-3, the J call TRBJ1-5. Germline V lookup: CDR1 MNHEY, CDR2 SVGEGT. The CDR3 loop spans 13 amino acids. Here the CDR3 reads CASSYPSLQPQHF.

The chain couples TRBV12-3 or TRBV12-4 to TRBJ2-7; absent DNA, TCRdb's TRBD1 call cannot be checked. The CDR3 covers 15 residues. CDR3 sequence: CASSLSGGPTYEQYF.

V usage is TRBV28 and J usage is TRBJ1-5. The CDR3 is 13 amino acids. Germline CDR1 reads MDHEN; CDR2 reads SYDVKM. The CDR3 here is CASSFSVWQPQHF.

This chain joins TRBV3-1 and TRBJ2-1; TCRdb's D call, TRBD2, is unchecked because there is no DNA. This CDR3 is 16 amino acids long. The germline CDR1 and CDR2 sequences are LGHDT and YNNKEL (reference sequence). The CDR3 is CASSQTLAGPYNEQFF.

V is TRBV29-1 and J is TRBJ1-1; TCRdb designates TRBD1, a call that cannot be tested without DNA. This CDR3 has 13 residues. The germline V gene has CDR1 SQVTM and CDR2 ANQGSEA. The CDR3 sequence is CSVETEGDTEAFF.